This T cell receptor beta chain appears in the sequencing data of a study of shared clonotypes between healthy human individuals. Study at large: Researchers drew samples from two women and a few men aged 18 to 49. Findings of the study overall: Sharing across four donors was highest in naive CD4 (roughly 5%) and lowest in memory CD8 (0.4%). Naive subsets typically showed greater estimated richness than memory subsets.

About this clone: Its antigen is unidentified.

Clones were read by immunoSEQ multiplex PCR, and TCRdb kept only the in-frame ones, dropping some. The data contain 2 million to 2.5 million clones, just over 90% of them seen just once; the ten biggest clones take up about 0.37%. This sequence was found in a man between 18 and 35 years old in good health. Some clones in this sample may be carry-over from other donors' samples. The sample consisted of naive CD4+ T cells from PBMCs. The subset here: CD45RA+ positively selected.

The CDR3 DNA follows: TGTGCCAGCAGTTTAGACAGCCATGGGAAGCAGTACTTC. Protein sequence: CASSLDSHGKQYF. The chain combines TRBV28 with TRBJ2-7, with D perhaps TRBD1 (5 bases). V lost 2 bases and J lost 8, with 13 bases in between. The V gene's germline CDR1 is MDHEN and CDR2 SYDVKM. The CDR3 is 13 amino acids.